This entry concerns a single TCR beta chain. A read error may account for a junction end that differs from germline. Researchers generated TCR beta cDNA from about 530 ng of total RNA, relying on a constant-region primer. Investigators got TCR beta libraries out of three nested multiplex PCR rounds, done with slightly modified ARM-PCR. A C-beta reverse primer was combined with TRBV1-TRBV30 forward primers in the first two PCR rounds, and each round had around 11 cycles. TCRdb re-analysed the multiplex PCR reads in MiXCR, keeping a single row per CDR3 protein. The profile shows 300,000 to 400,000 distinct CDR3 sequences, about 65% of them singletons. This sample stems from a study of tumor-infiltrating lymphocytes in primary liver carcinoma. The source of the blood RNA was unsorted whole blood, and germline DNA was extracted as well. CDR3 size: 15 residues. Germline V CDR1 and CDR2: SGHAT, FQNNGV.

The chain couples TRBV11-2 to TRBJ2-5; D is uncertain. The material sequenced was peripheral blood. The clonotype originates from a man aged 40-49 years with primary liver carcinoma and hepatitis B virus infection. The CDR3 protein is CASSSGPGRQETQYF. CDR3 coding DNA: TGTGCCAGCAGCAGTGGACCCGGACGTCAAGAAACCCAGTACTTC.